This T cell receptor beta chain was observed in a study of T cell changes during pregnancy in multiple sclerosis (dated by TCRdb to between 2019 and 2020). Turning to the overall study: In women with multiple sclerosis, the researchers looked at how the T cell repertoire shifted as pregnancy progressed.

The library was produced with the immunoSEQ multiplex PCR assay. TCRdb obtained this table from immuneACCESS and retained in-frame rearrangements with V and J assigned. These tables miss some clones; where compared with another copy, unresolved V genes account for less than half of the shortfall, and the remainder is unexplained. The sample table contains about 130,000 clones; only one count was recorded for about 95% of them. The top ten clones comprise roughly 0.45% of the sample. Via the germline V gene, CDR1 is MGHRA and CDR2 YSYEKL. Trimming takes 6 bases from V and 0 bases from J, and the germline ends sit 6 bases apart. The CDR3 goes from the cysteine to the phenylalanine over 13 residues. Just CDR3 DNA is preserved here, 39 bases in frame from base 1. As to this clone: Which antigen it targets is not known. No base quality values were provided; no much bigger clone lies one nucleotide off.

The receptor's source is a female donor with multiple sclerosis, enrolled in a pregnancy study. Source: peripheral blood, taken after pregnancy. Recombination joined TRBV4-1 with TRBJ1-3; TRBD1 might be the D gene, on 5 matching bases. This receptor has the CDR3 CASSQGSGNTIYF. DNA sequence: TGCGCCAGCAGTCAGGGCTCTGGAAACACCATATATTTT.